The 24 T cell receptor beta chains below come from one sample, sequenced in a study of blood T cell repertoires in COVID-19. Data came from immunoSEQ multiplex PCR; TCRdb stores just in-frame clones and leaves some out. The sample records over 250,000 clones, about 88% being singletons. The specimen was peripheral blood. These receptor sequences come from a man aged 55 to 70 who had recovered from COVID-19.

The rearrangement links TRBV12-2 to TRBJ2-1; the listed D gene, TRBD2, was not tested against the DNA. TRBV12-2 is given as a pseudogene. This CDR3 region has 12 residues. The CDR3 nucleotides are TGTGCAAGTCGCTTAGAGTCGAGGTGGCAGTTCTTC. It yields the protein CASRLESRWQFF.

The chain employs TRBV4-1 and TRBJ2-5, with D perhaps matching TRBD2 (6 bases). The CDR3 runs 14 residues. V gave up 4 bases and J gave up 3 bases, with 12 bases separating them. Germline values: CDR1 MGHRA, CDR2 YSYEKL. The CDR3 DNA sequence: TGCGCCAGCAGCCGACGACTAGAGGAAGAGACCCAGTACTTC. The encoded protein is CASSRRLEEETQYF.

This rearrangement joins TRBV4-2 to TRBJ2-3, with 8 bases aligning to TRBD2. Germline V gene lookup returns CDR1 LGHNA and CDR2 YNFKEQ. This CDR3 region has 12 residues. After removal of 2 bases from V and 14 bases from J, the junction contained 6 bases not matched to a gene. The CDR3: CASSQSTSARYF. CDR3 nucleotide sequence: TGTGCCAGCAGCCAATCGACTAGCGCGAGGTATTTT.

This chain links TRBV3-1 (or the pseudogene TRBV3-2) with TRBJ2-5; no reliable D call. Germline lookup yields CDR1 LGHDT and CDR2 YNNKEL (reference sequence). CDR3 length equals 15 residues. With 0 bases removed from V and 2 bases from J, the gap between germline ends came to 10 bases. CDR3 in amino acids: CASSQEYGRQETQYF. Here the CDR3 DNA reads TGTGCCAGCAGCCAAGAATATGGCAGACAAGAGACCCAGTACTTC.

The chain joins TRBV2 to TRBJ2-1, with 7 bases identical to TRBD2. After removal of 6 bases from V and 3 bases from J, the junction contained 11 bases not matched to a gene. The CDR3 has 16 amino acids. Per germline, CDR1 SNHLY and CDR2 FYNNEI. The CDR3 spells CASSPGGRGSYNEQFF. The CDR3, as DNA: TGTGCCAGCAGCCCCGGTGGGCGGGGGAGCTACAATGAGCAGTTCTTC.

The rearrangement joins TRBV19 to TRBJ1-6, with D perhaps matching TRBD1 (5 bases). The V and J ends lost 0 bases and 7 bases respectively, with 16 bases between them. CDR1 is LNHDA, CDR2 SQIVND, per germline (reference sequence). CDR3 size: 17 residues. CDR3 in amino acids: CASSIDPPGLTNSPLHF. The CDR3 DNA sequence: TGTGCCAGTAGTATAGATCCCCCGGGACTGACCAATTCACCCCTCCACTTT.

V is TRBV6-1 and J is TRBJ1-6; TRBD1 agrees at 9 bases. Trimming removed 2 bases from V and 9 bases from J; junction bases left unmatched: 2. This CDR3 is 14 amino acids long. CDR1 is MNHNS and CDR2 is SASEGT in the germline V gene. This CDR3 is CASSEQDRGSPLHF. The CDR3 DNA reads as TGTGCCAGCAGTGAACAGGACAGGGGTTCACCCCTCCACTTT.

CDR3 region: CASSSGSGNTIYF. The CDR3 DNA reads TGTGCCAGCAGTTCGGGCTCTGGAAACACCATATATTTT. V gene TRBV25-1 combines with J gene TRBJ1-3; D remains ambiguous. This CDR3 has 13 amino acids. The germline V gene encodes CDR1 MGHDK and CDR2 SYGVNS. V lost 5 bases, J lost 0 bases, and 5 bases lay in between.

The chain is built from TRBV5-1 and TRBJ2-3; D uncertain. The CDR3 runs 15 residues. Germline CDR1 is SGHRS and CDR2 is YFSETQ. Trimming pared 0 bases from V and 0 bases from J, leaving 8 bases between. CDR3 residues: CASSLDKSSTDTQYF. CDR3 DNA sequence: TGCGCCAGCAGCTTGGACAAATCTAGCACAGATACGCAGTATTTT.

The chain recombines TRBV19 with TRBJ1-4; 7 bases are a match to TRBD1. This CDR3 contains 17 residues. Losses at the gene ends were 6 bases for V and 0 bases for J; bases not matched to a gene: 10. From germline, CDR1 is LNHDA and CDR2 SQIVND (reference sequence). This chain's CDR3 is CASSSARQGTTNEKLFF. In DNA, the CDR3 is TGTGCCAGTAGCTCGGCAAGACAGGGAACAACTAATGAAAAACTGTTTTTT.

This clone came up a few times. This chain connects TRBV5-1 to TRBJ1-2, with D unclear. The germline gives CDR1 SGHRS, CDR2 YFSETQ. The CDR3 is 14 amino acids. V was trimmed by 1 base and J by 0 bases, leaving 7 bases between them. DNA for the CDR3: TGCGCCAGCAGCTTGCTTCTAGCTAACTATGGCTACACCTTC. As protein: CASSLLLANYGYTF.

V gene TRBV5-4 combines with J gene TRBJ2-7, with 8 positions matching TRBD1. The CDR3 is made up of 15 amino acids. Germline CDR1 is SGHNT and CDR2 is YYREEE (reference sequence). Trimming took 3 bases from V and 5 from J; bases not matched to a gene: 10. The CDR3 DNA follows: TGTGCCAGCAGCTCCCCGCAAAGGACAGGGAACGAGCAGTACTTC. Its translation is CASSSPQRTGNEQYF.

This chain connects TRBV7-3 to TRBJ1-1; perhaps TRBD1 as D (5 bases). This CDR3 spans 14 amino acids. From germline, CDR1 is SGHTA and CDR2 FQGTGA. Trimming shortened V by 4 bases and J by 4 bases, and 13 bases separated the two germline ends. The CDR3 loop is CASSSRAGGTEAFF. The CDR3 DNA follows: TGTGCCAGCAGCTCTCGGGCCGGGGGCACTGAAGCTTTCTTT.

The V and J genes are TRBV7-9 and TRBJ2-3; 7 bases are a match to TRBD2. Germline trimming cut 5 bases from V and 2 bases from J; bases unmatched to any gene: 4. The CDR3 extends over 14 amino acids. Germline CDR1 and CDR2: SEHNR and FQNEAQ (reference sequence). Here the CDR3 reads CASSRGGNTDTQYF. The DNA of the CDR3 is TGTGCCAGCAGCCGGGGAGGGAACACAGATACGCAGTATTTT.

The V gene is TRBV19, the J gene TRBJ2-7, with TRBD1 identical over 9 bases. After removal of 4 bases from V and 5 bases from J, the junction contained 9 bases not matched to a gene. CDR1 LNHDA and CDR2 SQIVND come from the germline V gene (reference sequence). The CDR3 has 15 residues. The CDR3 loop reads CASSTRQGVVHEQYF. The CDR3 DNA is TGTGCCAGTAGTACCCGACAGGGGGTGGTCCACGAGCAGTACTTC.

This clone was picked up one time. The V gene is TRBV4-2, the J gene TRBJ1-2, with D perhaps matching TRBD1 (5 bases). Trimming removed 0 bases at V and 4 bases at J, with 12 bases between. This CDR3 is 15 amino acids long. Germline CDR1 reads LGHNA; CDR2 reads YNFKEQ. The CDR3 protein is CASSQDAGTGYGYTF. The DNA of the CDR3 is TGTGCCAGCAGCCAAGATGCGGGAACAGGCTATGGCTACACCTTC.

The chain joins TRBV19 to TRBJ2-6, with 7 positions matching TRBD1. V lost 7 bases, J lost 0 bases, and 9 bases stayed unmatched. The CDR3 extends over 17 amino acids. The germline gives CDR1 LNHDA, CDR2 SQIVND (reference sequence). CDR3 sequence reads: CASTPYRGSSGANVLTF. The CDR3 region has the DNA TGTGCCAGTACCCCGTACAGGGGAAGCTCTGGGGCCAACGTCCTGACTTTC.

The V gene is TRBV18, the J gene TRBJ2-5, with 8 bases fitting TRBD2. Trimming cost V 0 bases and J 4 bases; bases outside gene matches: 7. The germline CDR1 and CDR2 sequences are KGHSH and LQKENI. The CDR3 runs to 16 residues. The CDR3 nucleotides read TGTGCCAGCTCACCACCGAGCGGGGGCGGGAGAGAGACCCAGTACTTC. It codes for CASSPPSGGGRETQYF.

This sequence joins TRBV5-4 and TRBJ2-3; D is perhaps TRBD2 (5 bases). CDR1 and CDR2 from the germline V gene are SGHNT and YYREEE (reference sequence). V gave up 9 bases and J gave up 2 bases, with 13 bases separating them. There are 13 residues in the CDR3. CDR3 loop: CATQRRHTDTQYF. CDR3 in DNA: TGTGCCACCCAGCGGAGGCACACAGATACGCAGTATTTT. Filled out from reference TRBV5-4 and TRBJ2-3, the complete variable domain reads ETGVTQSPTHLIKTRGQQVTLRCSSQSGHNTVSWYQQALGQGPQFIFQYYREEENGRGNFPPRFSGLQFPNYSSELNVNALELDDSALYLCATQRRHTDTQYFGPGTRLTVL.

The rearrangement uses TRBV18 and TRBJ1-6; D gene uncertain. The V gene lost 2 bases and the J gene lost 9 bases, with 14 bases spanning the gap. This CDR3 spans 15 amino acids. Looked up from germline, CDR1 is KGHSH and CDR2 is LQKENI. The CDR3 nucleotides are TGTGCCAGCTCACCAAAGGGAGGGTGGGGTTCACCCCTCCACTTT. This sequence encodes CASSPKGGWGSPLHF.

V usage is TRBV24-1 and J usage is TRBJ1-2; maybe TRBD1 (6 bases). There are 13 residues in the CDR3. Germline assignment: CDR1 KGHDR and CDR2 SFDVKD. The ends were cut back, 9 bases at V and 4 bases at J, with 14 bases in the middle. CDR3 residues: CATRGGLSYGYTF. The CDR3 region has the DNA TGTGCCACCCGGGGGGGCTTGAGCTATGGCTACACCTTC.

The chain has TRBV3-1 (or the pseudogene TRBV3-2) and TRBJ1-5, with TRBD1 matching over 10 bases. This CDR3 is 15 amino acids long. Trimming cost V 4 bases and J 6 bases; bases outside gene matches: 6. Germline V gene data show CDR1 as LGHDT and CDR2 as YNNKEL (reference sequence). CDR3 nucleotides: TGTGCCAGCAGCCTACGGACAGGGGGGAGTCAGCCCCAGCATTTT. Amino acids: CASSLRTGGSQPQHF.

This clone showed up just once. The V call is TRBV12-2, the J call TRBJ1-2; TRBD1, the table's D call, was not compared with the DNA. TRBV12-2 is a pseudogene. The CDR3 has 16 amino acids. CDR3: CASRSTRDRANYGYTF. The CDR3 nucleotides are TGTGCAAGTCGCTCCACCCGGGACAGGGCTAACTATGGCTACACCTTC.

The DNA of the CDR3 is TGCGCCAGCAGCTTGAAAGTCGGGACAGGGGATCAAGAGACCCAGTACTTC. Translating it yields CASSLKVGTGDQETQYF. The rearrangement uses TRBV5-1 and TRBJ2-5; 10 nucleotides align to TRBD1. This CDR3 region has 17 residues. Germline V gene data show CDR1 as SGHRS and CDR2 as YFSETQ. With 1 base clipped from V and 2 bases from J, the junction kept 8 bases outside the gene matches.